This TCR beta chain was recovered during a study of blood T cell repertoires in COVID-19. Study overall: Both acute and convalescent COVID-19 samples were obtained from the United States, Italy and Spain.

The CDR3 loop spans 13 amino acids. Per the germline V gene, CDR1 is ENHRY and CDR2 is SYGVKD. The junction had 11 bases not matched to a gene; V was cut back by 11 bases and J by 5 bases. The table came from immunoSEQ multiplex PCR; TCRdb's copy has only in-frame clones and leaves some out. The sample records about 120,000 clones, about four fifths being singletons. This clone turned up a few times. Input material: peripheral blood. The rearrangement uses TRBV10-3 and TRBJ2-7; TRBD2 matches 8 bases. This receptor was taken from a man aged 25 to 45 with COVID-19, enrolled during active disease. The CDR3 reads CAGRERERNEQYF. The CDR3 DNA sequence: TGTGCCGGGCGGGAGCGGGAGAGAAACGAGCAGTACTTC.